This T cell receptor (beta chain) was observed in a study of spatial heterogeneity in lung cancer. Study-wide context: Sequenced follow-up PBMC samples came a median of about 24 months after resection, where available.

Trimming took off 4 bases at V and 5 bases at J, with 20 bases between the two ends. The V gene's germline CDR1 is MNHEY and CDR2 SMNVEV (reference sequence). The CDR3 sequence is 16 residues long. The library protocol tagged each TCR cDNA with a unique molecular identifier. Via MiXCR, TCRdb re-called the 5' RACE reads, giving one row per CDR3 protein. The sample has around 47,000 distinct CDR3 sequences; around 7% are singletons. Points from the study as a whole: The study found ubiquitous expanded tumor TCRs in blood more at resection than follow-up.

As for time point: blood at routine non-recurrence follow-up after resection. Whole RNA from tumor, nontumor lung or frozen PBMC was sequenced unsorted. On this clonotype: Its target is not known.

The source material was PBMCs, sampled at follow-up. The sequence was collected from a female donor with early-stage non-small cell lung cancer. The chain carries TRBV27 and TRBJ1-2; D is unclear. This CDR3 is CASSSVGGDSSYGYTF. CDR3 nucleotides: TGTGCCAGCAGTTCCGTGGGCGGCGATTCCTCTTATGGCTACACCTTC.